The 10 T cell receptor beta chains below come from one sample, sequenced in a study of T cells after yellow fever vaccination. Using its own MiXCR run on the 5' RACE reads, TCRdb lists one record per CDR3 protein. The sample holds 500,000 to 650,000 distinct CDR3 sequences, 9% to 15% seen once. The specimen was PBMCs, collected on the day of the yellow fever booster vaccination. The receptors originated from a man between 25 and 39 years old who received the YFV17D yellow fever vaccine.

This clonotype showed up just a few times. The J gene is TRBJ2-3, the V gene TRBV9; the match to TRBD2 covers 9 bases. The CDR3 extends over 16 amino acids. J was trimmed by 6 bases and V by 3 bases; bases with no gene match: 11. Germline CDR1 SGDLS, CDR2 YYNGEE. The CDR3 DNA is TGTGCCAGCAGCGCCCTATTTGCGGGAGGGGGGGATACGCAGTATTTT. As protein: CASSALFAGGGDTQYF. The variable domain in full, with the rest retrieved from reference TRBV9 and TRBJ2-3, is DSGVTQTPKHLITATGQRVTLRCSPRSGDLSVYWYQQSLDQGLQFLIQYYNGEERAKGNILERFSAQQFPDLHSELNLSSLELGDSALYFCASSALFAGGGDTQYFGPGTRLTVL.

Many counts were recorded for this clonotype. The chain recombines TRBV5-1 with TRBJ2-7, with 9 bases matching TRBD1. The CDR3 runs to 13 residues. V was clipped by 4 bases and J by 4 bases; unmatched bases: 3. Germline assignment: CDR1 SGHRS and CDR2 YFSETQ. CDR3: CASSAGQGYEQYF. The CDR3 DNA reads as TGCGCCAGCAGCGCGGGACAGGGTTACGAGCAGTACTTC. The whole variable domain, remainder taken from reference TRBV5-1 and TRBJ2-7, is KAGVTQTPRYLIKTRGQQVTLSCSPISGHRSVSWYQQTPGQGLQFLFEYFSETQRNKGNFPGRFSGRQFSNSRSEMNVSTLELGDSALYLCASSAGQGYEQYFGPGTRLTVT.

This clonotype showed up just a few times. The J gene is TRBJ2-1, the V gene TRBV15, with D possibly being TRBD2 (6 bases). V was shortened by 6 bases and J by 5 bases, with 17 bases between the two germline ends. The CDR3 is made up of 15 amino acids. CDR1 is LNHNV and CDR2 is YYDKDF in the germline V gene (reference sequence). The CDR3 sequence is CATSEDGGTDNEQFF. The CDR3 region has the DNA TGTGCCACCAGTGAGGACGGCGGGACTGACAATGAGCAGTTCTTC.

The rearrangement uses TRBV20-1 and TRBJ2-1; D remains unclear. The germline V and J ends were trimmed by 5 bases and 0 bases, with 14 bases remaining between them. The V gene's germline CDR1 is DFQATT and CDR2 SNEGSKA (reference sequence). The CDR3 length is 15 residues. CDR3 region: CSARTTSRSYNEQFF. CDR3 nucleotides: TGCAGTGCTCGCACGACGAGCCGCTCCTACAATGAGCAGTTCTTC.

V is TRBV7-2 and J is TRBJ2-3; 10 bases align to TRBD2. The CDR3 is 17 residues long. The J segment lost 3 bases and the V segment lost 5 bases, leaving 11 bases of the junction unmatched. Germline V gene sequence: CDR1 SGHTA, CDR2 FQGNSA. CDR3 DNA: TGTGCCAGCAGCAAAGCCCCAGCGGGAGGGCCAACAGATACGCAGTATTTT. It codes for CASSKAPAGGPTDTQYF.

This clonotype was picked up one time. This chain links TRBV20-1 with TRBJ2-5; 11 nucleotides match TRBD2. The CDR3 sequence is 15 residues long. Looked up from germline, CDR1 is DFQATT and CDR2 is SNEGSKA (reference sequence). Trimming took 0 bases from V and 5 from J; bases not matched to a gene: 5. The CDR3 protein is CSARDWASGGETQYF. CDR3 DNA sequence: TGCAGTGCTAGAGATTGGGCTAGCGGGGGGGAGACCCAGTACTTC.

CDR3 nucleotides: TGCAGTGCTAGAGATCTCAGGGGGCCCCTCCTGTACCAAGAGACCCAGTACTTC. Its protein product is CSARDLRGPLLYQETQYF. V usage is TRBV20-1 and J usage is TRBJ2-5; 8 bases line up with TRBD1. Losses at the gene ends were 0 bases for V and 0 bases for J; bases not matched to a gene: 12. The CDR3 runs to 18 residues. Germline CDR1 DFQATT, CDR2 SNEGSKA (reference sequence).

The chain uses TRBV6-1 and TRBJ1-5; no clear D gene. The CDR3 covers 15 residues. Trimming took 5 bases from V and 4 from J, leaving 15 bases between them. The germline V gene encodes CDR1 MNHNS and CDR2 SASEGT. CDR3 region: CASSPSGRTNQPQHF. CDR3 nucleotide sequence: TGTGCCAGCAGTCCCTCTGGACGAACAAATCAGCCCCAGCATTTT.

The table lists this clonotype with a few counts. The chain has TRBV12-3 or TRBV12-4 and TRBJ1-3; D remains ambiguous. CDR3 length: 15 amino acids. Trimming removed 3 bases at V and 0 bases at J, with 9 bases between. CDR3 loop: CASSFGGDSGNTIYF. The CDR3 DNA reads as TGTGCCAGCAGTTTTGGCGGTGACTCTGGAAACACCATATATTTT.

This clonotype came up a few times. The gene calls are TRBV3-1 and TRBJ2-7, with D possibly matching TRBD2 (6 bases). The V gene's germline CDR1 is LGHDT and CDR2 YNNKEL (reference sequence). Deletions cut 6 bases from V and 0 bases from J, with 15 bases between. This CDR3 spans 15 amino acids. This chain's CDR3 is CASSKRRVSSYEQYF. CDR3 nucleotide sequence: TGTGCCAGCAGTAAAAGGAGGGTCAGCTCCTACGAGCAGTACTTC.